This T cell receptor (beta chain) appears in the sequencing data of a study of cytomegalovirus exposure and HLA in healthy donors. Germline V CDR1 and CDR2: SGDLS, YYNGEE. V was shortened by 3 bases and J by 1 base, with 10 bases between the two germline ends. The CDR3 sequence is 14 residues long. This clone showed up just a few times. Its antigen remains unknown. The PCR made use of 60 Vbeta and 13 Jbeta primers. The method was immunoSEQ multiplex PCR; TCRdb's version includes in-frame clones alone and lacks a portion of them. The sample holds 150,000 to 200,000 clones, about 80% seen once. Study observations and caveats: In a later analysis, specific HLA alleles were associated with 15,000 to 20,000 TCR beta sequences at a 0.05 false discovery rate. The authors later linked a missense DCLRE1C variant to TCR beta V- and J-gene trimming. There were reportedly fewer N-insertions in an Asian-associated ancestry cluster than the roughly 670-donor mean, in a later analysis.

The sample consisted of PBMCs. This receptor was taken from a middle-aged woman in good health and CMV-seronegative. V is TRBV9 and J is TRBJ1-1, with a tentative D call TRBD1 (5 bases). This CDR3 is CASSAGLTNTEAFF. CDR3 sequence (DNA): TGTGCCAGCAGCGCAGGGTTGACGAACACTGAAGCTTTCTTT.